The 23 T cell receptor beta chains in this list originate from one sample, sequenced in a study of blood T cells in healthy people across ages (dated by TCRdb to between 2014 and 2016). The protocol used for the library was 5' RACE. TCRdb names Illumina HiSeq 2500 as the instrument used. A second PCR of roughly 7 to 11 cycles was run with a J-beta primer mix and a sample-barcoded 5' primer. In TCRdb, the public reads were trimmed at Q25 with fastp and aligned with MiXCR, with productive beta chains retained. Each CDR3 protein appears once, grouped with its most common genes and DNA. Recorded for this sample are approximately 780,000 distinct CDR3 sequences; roughly 24% of them occurred a single time. Over 2.5% of the sample is in the top ten clones. These data were also filed under a second study, of T cells of mothers and their children.

Source material: blood. The receptors were gathered from a boy younger than 18 in good health.

The chain is built from TRBV11-2 and TRBJ2-1; D is uncertain. Gene TRBJ2-7 matches the end of the DNA better, so the J call may be wrong. The CDR3 covers 14 residues. Germline-derived CDR1 and CDR2 are SGHAT and FQNNGV. The CDR3 spells CASSSDPTRNEQYF. The CDR3 bases are TGTGCCAGCAGCTCTGACCCTACTCGGAACGAGCAGTACTTC.

The chain is built from TRBV30 and TRBJ2-7; D is uncertain. Germline V gives CDR1 GTSNPN, CDR2 SVGIG (reference sequence). This CDR3 has 12 amino acids. Trimming took 2 bases from V and 7 from J, leaving 12 bases between them. CDR3 coding DNA: TGTGCCTGGAGTCCCCTCCCGCGAGAGCAGTACTTC. It is translated as CAWSPLPREQYF.

This clonotype was seen a handful of times. This chain links TRBV7-9 with TRBJ2-1, with D hard to call. The CDR3 sequence is 12 residues long. Looked up from germline, CDR1 is SEHNR and CDR2 is FQNEAQ (reference sequence). Trimming cost V 10 bases and J 4 bases, with 11 bases left between them. CDR3 DNA sequence: TGTGCCACCTTGGGCGGTTACAATGAGCAGTTCTTC. Translation: CATLGGYNEQFF.

The V and J genes are TRBV11-2 and TRBJ2-7, with 7 nucleotides matching TRBD1. The trim removed 1 base at V and 1 base at J, leaving 7 bases unmatched. The germline CDR1 and CDR2 sequences are SGHAT and FQNNGV. This CDR3 comprises 16 residues. The CDR3 region has the DNA TGTGCCAGCAGCTTAGGGGGTTTCAGGGGGTCCTACGAGCAGTACTTC. This gives the protein CASSLGGFRGSYEQYF.

This clonotype occurred a few times. CDR3: CASNPSGYEQYF. DNA of the CDR3: TGTGCCAGCAACCCTAGCGGCTACGAGCAGTACTTC. The chain recombines TRBV2 with TRBJ2-5, with TRBD2 matching 7 bases. The J call may be in error: the DNA end matches TRBJ2-7 better. CDR3 length equals 12 residues. Germline V CDR1 and CDR2: SNHLY, FYNNEI.

This clonotype was detected only a few times. The V call is TRBV20-1, the J call TRBJ2-1, with TRBD1 matching over 7 bases. The J call may be mistaken, given a closer DNA end match to TRBJ2-7. The CDR3 runs to 13 residues. Germline V gene lookup returns CDR1 DFQATT and CDR2 SNEGSKA (reference sequence). CDR3 nucleotides: TGCAGTGCTAGCCAGGGGGTAACCTACGAGCAGTACTTC. This gives the protein CSASQGVTYEQYF.

This clonotype has a handful of counts. The chain combines TRBV30 with TRBJ1-2; D is possibly TRBD1 (5 bases). Looked up from germline, CDR1 is GTSNPN and CDR2 is SVGIG (reference sequence). Trimming took 0 bases from V and 3 from J, leaving 17 bases between them. CDR3 length equals 16 residues. CDR3 sequence reads: CAWSVKNREGYYGYTF. The CDR3, as DNA: TGTGCCTGGAGTGTAAAGAATAGAGAGGGGTACTATGGCTACACCTTC.

This clonotype came up a few times. The chain links TRBV7-2 to TRBJ1-4, with D hard to call. CDR3 length equals 13 residues. V gave up 6 bases and J gave up 10 bases, with 15 bases separating them. CDR1 is SGHTA, CDR2 FQGNSA, per germline. The chain's CDR3 is CASSPNLARKLFF. CDR3 DNA sequence: TGTGCCAGCAGTCCGAACCTAGCGCGAAAACTGTTTTTT.

This clonotype was counted between two and nine times. This sequence joins TRBV7-7 and TRBJ1-1; D unclear. This CDR3 comprises 14 residues. Trimming shortened V by 5 bases and J by 0 bases, and 10 bases separated the two germline ends. CDR1 and CDR2 (germline): SSHAT, FNYEAQ (reference sequence). CDR3 in DNA: TGTGCCAGCAGCCCAGACACCCTGAACACTGAAGCTTTCTTT. It yields the protein CASSPDTLNTEAFF.

This rearrangement joins TRBV10-3 to TRBJ2-7; 8 bases map to TRBD2. With the DNA end fitting TRBJ2-5 better, the J assignment may be wrong. The germline gives CDR1 ENHRY, CDR2 SYGVKD. CDR3 size: 14 residues. This CDR3 reads CAISEWTSRETQYF. In DNA form, the CDR3 reads TGTGCCATCAGTGAGTGGACTAGCCGAGAGACCCAGTACTTC.

The rearrangement joins TRBV20-1 to TRBJ2-5; D may be TRBD2 (6 bases). The J call may be wrong; the DNA end is better matched by TRBJ2-7. In germline, CDR1 is DFQATT, CDR2 SNEGSKA (reference sequence). The CDR3 is 18 residues long. This CDR3 reads CSASLSAGRHSSSYEQYF. In DNA, the CDR3 is TGCAGTGCTAGTCTCTCGGCGGGGCGTCACTCCAGCTCCTACGAGCAGTACTTC.

The rearrangement links TRBV6-1 to TRBJ2-5; D remains unclear. In germline, CDR1 is MNHNS, CDR2 SASEGT. The CDR3 spans 11 residues. Trimming cost V 5 bases and J 10 bases, with 11 bases left between them. The CDR3 nucleotides are TGTGCCAGCAGTTTACGACTTGACCAGTACTTC. Residues: CASSLRLDQYF.

At least ten counts were recorded for this clonotype. The CDR3 nucleotides read TGTGCCAGCAGCTTCACAGGGAACTATGGCTACACCTTC. Translating gives CASSFTGNYGYTF. The V call is TRBV7-2, the J call TRBJ1-2; possibly TRBD1 for D (6 bases). Germline V gene sequence: CDR1 SGHTA, CDR2 FQGNSA. The V gene lost 3 bases and the J gene lost 2 bases, with 7 bases spanning the gap. The CDR3 contains 13 residues.

A few counts support this clonotype. The chain employs TRBV12-3 or TRBV12-4 and TRBJ2-5; the match to TRBD2 covers 10 bases. V lost 6 bases and J lost 5; bases outside the gene matches: 9. The CDR3 runs 15 residues. The CDR3 sequence: CASSYFSSGGETQYF. The CDR3 nucleotides read TGTGCCAGCAGCTACTTCTCTAGCGGGGGCGAGACCCAGTACTTC.

This clonotype was seen more than once but under ten times. The chain employs TRBV20-1 and TRBJ2-7; 7 bases line up with TRBD2. The J call may be mistaken, given a closer DNA end match to TRBJ2-1. There are 15 residues in the CDR3. CDR1 and CDR2 (germline): DFQATT, SNEGSKA (reference sequence). CDR3 loop: CSASWASGDESEQFF. The CDR3 nucleotides are TGCAGTGCTAGTTGGGCTAGCGGAGATGAAAGTGAGCAGTTCTTC.

V and J are TRBV3-1 and TRBJ1-5; weak D call: TRBD1 (6 bases). CDR3 length equals 14 residues. Deletions cut 3 bases from V and 7 bases from J, with 13 bases between. Per germline, CDR1 LGHDT and CDR2 YNNKEL (reference sequence). The CDR3 spells CASSQWGAGQPQHF. The CDR3, as DNA: TGTGCCAGCAGCCAGTGGGGGGCTGGACAGCCCCAGCATTTT.

The J gene is TRBJ2-5, the V gene TRBV28; no clear D. The DNA end favors TRBJ2-7, so the J call may be wrong. This CDR3 is built from 15 residues. Germline V gives CDR1 MDHEN, CDR2 SYDVKM. In nucleotides, the CDR3 is TGTGCCAGCAGTTCCCCGCCAGGTCTCTCCTACGAGCAGTACTTC. It yields the protein CASSSPPGLSYEQYF.

This clonotype was seen a handful of times. This chain connects TRBV6-2 or TRBV6-3 to TRBJ2-5; D uncertain. The DNA end lines up better with TRBJ2-7; the J call may be wrong. In germline, CDR1 is MNHEY, CDR2 SVGEGT. The CDR3 length is 12 residues. DNA for the CDR3: TGTGCCAGCAGTAAGGTAGTCAACGAGCAGTACTTC. Amino acids: CASSKVVNEQYF.

This clonotype was recorded a few times. The chain has TRBV29-1 and TRBJ2-3, with TRBD1 identical over 8 bases. V lost 0 bases, J lost 0 bases, and 5 bases stayed unmatched. From germline, CDR1 is SQVTM and CDR2 ANQGSEA. This CDR3 comprises 16 residues. DNA for the CDR3: TGCAGCGTTGAAGATCGGACAGGGTATAGCACAGATACGCAGTATTTT. Protein: CSVEDRTGYSTDTQYF.

The chain joins TRBV7-2 to TRBJ2-3, with D tentatively TRBD1 (5 bases). The CDR3 runs 17 residues. Germline CDR1 SGHTA, CDR2 FQGNSA. Between the trimmed V and J ends, which lost 1 base and 6 bases, there was a span of 20 bases. The CDR3 region is CASSLDPRAPVADTQYF. The CDR3 nucleotides are TGTGCCAGCAGCTTAGATCCCAGGGCCCCGGTTGCGGATACGCAGTATTTT.

This clonotype showed up just once. J is TRBJ2-7 and V is TRBV27, with 9 bases matching TRBD1. Germline CDR1 and CDR2: MNHEY and SMNVEV (reference sequence). The CDR3 runs 14 residues. After removal of 6 bases from V and 8 bases from J, the junction contained 11 bases not matched to a gene. CDR3 sequence: CASSIYVGQGQQYF. The CDR3 DNA is TGTGCCAGCAGCATATATGTTGGACAGGGGCAGCAGTACTTC.

V is TRBV5-1 and J is TRBJ1-1, with 8 bases aligning to TRBD1. The CDR3 has 16 residues. J lost 5 bases, V lost 4 bases, and 13 bases had no gene match. Germline CDR1 SGHRS, CDR2 YFSETQ. The CDR3 spells CASSQSGGAGYTEAFF. Written as DNA, the CDR3 is TGCGCCAGCAGCCAGTCAGGGGGCGCTGGCTATACTGAAGCTTTCTTT.

The chain joins TRBV12-5 to TRBJ2-3; D tentatively reads TRBD1 or TRBD2 (5 bases each). The germline V gene has CDR1 LGHNT and CDR2 FRNRAP. V lost 4 bases and J lost 4, with 12 bases in between. This CDR3 spans 14 amino acids. CDR3 region: CASGWDLPADTQYF. CDR3 coding DNA: TGTGCTAGTGGTTGGGACCTCCCTGCAGATACGCAGTATTTT.